One and the same sample provided the 20 T cell receptor beta chains below, sequenced in a study of T cell repertoires in cytomegalovirus infection. TCRdb ran MiXCR on the reads and lists one entry per CDR3 protein. The sample contains some 150,000 distinct CDR3 sequences, 23% of which appear only once. Source material: PBMCs. These TCRs come from a human donor in good health (CMV status not recorded). Some clones in this sample may be carry-over from other donors' samples.

This clonotype has a handful of counts. The chain uses TRBV19 and TRBJ2-2; D call uncertain. The V and J ends lost 3 bases and 0 bases respectively, with 11 bases between them. Germline loops: CDR1 LNHDA, CDR2 SQIVND (reference sequence). This CDR3 has 16 amino acids. This CDR3 is CASSIVSPSNTGELFF. The CDR3, as DNA: TGTGCCAGTAGTATCGTGAGCCCATCGAACACCGGGGAGCTGTTTTTT.

This chain uses TRBV7-9 with TRBJ1-5, with no clear D. The germline gives CDR1 SEHNR, CDR2 FQNEAQ (reference sequence). The CDR3 loop spans 14 amino acids. With 1 base removed from V and 3 bases from J, the gap between germline ends came to 7 bases. CDR3 in amino acids: CASSLDKPNQPQHF. The CDR3 nucleotides read TGTGCCAGCAGCTTAGACAAGCCCAATCAGCCCCAGCATTTT.

The table lists this clonotype with a few counts. The chain joins TRBV6-2 or TRBV6-3 to TRBJ2-2; D remains unclear. Trimming took 2 bases from V and 5 from J, leaving 9 bases between them. The germline V gene encodes CDR1 MNHEY and CDR2 SVGEGT. The CDR3 covers 14 residues. DNA of the CDR3: TGTGCCAGCAGTTACCTCCTGACAACCGGGGAGCTGTTTTTT. It yields the protein CASSYLLTTGELFF.

The chain recombines TRBV4-3 with TRBJ2-5, with D unclear. Trimming removed 0 bases from V and 4 bases from J, with 9 bases in between. Germline V CDR1 and CDR2: LGHNA, YSLEER. The CDR3 loop spans 14 amino acids. CDR3 loop: CASSQDFNGETQYF. In nucleotides, the CDR3 is TGCGCCAGCAGCCAAGATTTTAACGGAGAGACCCAGTACTTC.

This clonotype turned up a few times. The chain links TRBV28 to TRBJ1-3; D not certain. The CDR3 spans 14 residues. Germline lookup yields CDR1 MDHEN and CDR2 SYDVKM. The V end was cut by 7 bases, the J end by 0 bases, with 10 bases between. CDR3 nucleotides: TGTGCCAGCAAACAACTAGACTCTGGAAACACCATATATTTT. Protein: CASKQLDSGNTIYF.

The chain couples TRBV12-3 or TRBV12-4 to TRBJ2-3; tentatively, D is TRBD1 or TRBD2 (5 bases each). V was pared by 8 bases and J by 2 bases, with 23 bases between. The CDR3 spans 17 residues. Here the CDR3 DNA reads TGTGCCAGCCCTGAAACGGCCCGGGACGGCAACACAGATACGCAGTATTTT. Its translation is CASPETARDGNTDTQYF.

The chain links TRBV20-1 to TRBJ1-1, with 8 bases lining up with TRBD1. Germline loops: CDR1 DFQATT, CDR2 SNEGSKA (reference sequence). Unmatched junction bases numbered 7, after V lost 1 base and J lost 3 bases. The CDR3 totals 15 residues. The DNA for the CDR3 is TGCAGTGCTAGAGCATGGGGGGACAGGCACACTGAAGCTTTCTTT. It is translated as CSARAWGDRHTEAFF.

The chain is built from TRBV6-2 or TRBV6-3 and TRBJ2-7; possible D gene TRBD2, 5 bases. The CDR3 loop spans 12 amino acids. Germline V gene data show CDR1 as MNHEY and CDR2 as SVGEGT. V was clipped by 7 bases and J by 4 bases, with 11 bases between them. The CDR3 spells CASTNTRYEQYF. The CDR3, as DNA: TGTGCCAGCACCAACACTAGGTACGAGCAGTACTTC.

This chain joins TRBV7-2 and TRBJ2-3; the match to TRBD2 covers 16 bases. Germline loops: CDR1 SGHTA, CDR2 FQGNSA. With 3 bases clipped from V and 4 bases from J, the junction kept 7 bases outside the gene matches. The CDR3 is 18 residues long. The CDR3 protein is CASSFVAGLAGGADTQYF. CDR3 nucleotide sequence: TGTGCCAGCAGCTTCGTCGCGGGACTAGCGGGAGGGGCAGATACGCAGTATTTT.

V is TRBV29-1 and J is TRBJ1-1, with a weak D call TRBD1 (6 bases). Germline CDR1 and CDR2: SQVTM and ANQGSEA. With 4 bases removed from V and 6 bases from J, the gap between germline ends came to 24 bases. This CDR3 region has 16 residues. CDR3 nucleotide sequence: TGCAGCGTTGCAACACCCTCCGGGGGGGCTGACGCTGAAGCTTTCTTT. This codes for CSVATPSGGADAEAFF. Full variable domain (rest looked up from reference TRBV29-1 and TRBJ1-1): SAVISQKPSRDICQRGTSLTIQCQVDSQVTMMFWYRQQPGQSLTLIATANQGSEATYESGFVIDKFPISRPNLTFSTLTVSNMSPEDSSIYLCSVATPSGGADAEAFFGQGTRLTVV.

The V gene is TRBV27, the J gene TRBJ2-3; TRBD2 agrees at 7 bases. This CDR3 spans 14 amino acids. V shed 2 bases, J shed 2 bases, and the junction held 1 base outside the gene matches. In germline, CDR1 is MNHEY, CDR2 SMNVEV (reference sequence). For the CDR3, the DNA is TGTGCCAGCAGTTTAGGACTAGACACAGATACGCAGTATTTT. Amino acids: CASSLGLDTDTQYF.

The V and J genes are TRBV29-1 and TRBJ2-1; the match to TRBD2 covers 8 bases. CDR1 is SQVTM and CDR2 is ANQGSEA in the germline V gene. This CDR3 is built from 16 residues. Losses at the gene ends were 5 bases for V and 7 bases for J; bases not matched to a gene: 16. The CDR3 protein is CSVPFPGLGAWNEQFF. The CDR3 DNA reads as TGCAGCGTTCCCTTTCCGGGACTAGGGGCCTGGAATGAGCAGTTCTTC.

At least ten counts were recorded for this clonotype. The V gene is TRBV7-2, the J gene TRBJ1-3; 8 nucleotides match TRBD1. Unmatched junction bases numbered 13, after V lost 5 bases and J lost 7 bases. The germline CDR1 and CDR2 sequences are SGHTA and FQGNSA. CDR3 size: 16 residues. The CDR3 DNA sequence: TGTGCCAGCAGCCCCCAAGACAGGGGTAATGGGAACACCATATATTTT. Protein: CASSPQDRGNGNTIYF.

The rearrangement uses TRBV19 and TRBJ2-3; 7 bases map to TRBD2. Trimming cost V 4 bases and J 3 bases; bases outside gene matches: 10. CDR1 and CDR2 (germline): LNHDA, SQIVND (reference sequence). The CDR3 is 16 amino acids. The DNA for the CDR3 is TGTGCCAGTAGTAAGCTGTTCGGGGGGAGGACAGATACGCAGTATTTT. Translation: CASSKLFGGRTDTQYF.

The chain recombines TRBV30 with TRBJ2-6; D is unresolved. CDR1 is GTSNPN, CDR2 SVGIG, per germline (reference sequence). The CDR3 contains 16 residues. The germline V and J ends were trimmed by 3 bases and 0 bases, with 12 bases remaining between them. CDR3 sequence (DNA): TGTGCCTGGAGGCCCCATGCCCGCTCTGGGGCCAACGTCCTGACTTTC. This sequence encodes CAWRPHARSGANVLTF.

A few counts support this clonotype. V is TRBV7-6 and J is TRBJ1-2, with 9 bases matching TRBD1. Germline-derived CDR1 and CDR2 are SGHVS and FNYEAQ. There are 14 residues in the CDR3. Germline trimming cut 7 bases from V and 7 bases from J; bases unmatched to any gene: 10. As DNA, the CDR3 is TGTGCCAGCACCGACAGACAGGGGGTCGGTGGCTACACCTTC. Residues: CASTDRQGVGGYTF.

J is TRBJ2-1 and V is TRBV5-4; 14 bases fit TRBD2. The germline gives CDR1 SGHNT, CDR2 YYREEE (reference sequence). CDR3 length equals 15 residues. J was trimmed by 9 bases and V by 4 bases; bases with no gene match: 6. The chain's CDR3 is CASSPTSGRAGEQFF. The CDR3 DNA follows: TGTGCCAGCAGCCCGACTAGCGGGAGGGCAGGTGAGCAGTTCTTC.

This clonotype was found a few times. The rearrangement links TRBV7-9 to TRBJ2-1; no firm D call. Per the germline V gene, CDR1 is SEHNR and CDR2 is FQNEAQ (reference sequence). V shed 5 bases and J shed 8 bases, with 10 bases lying between them. The CDR3 covers 12 residues. The CDR3 loop is CASSPIGYEQFF. The CDR3 nucleotides are TGTGCCAGCAGCCCCATCGGATATGAGCAGTTCTTC.

This clonotype was seen a handful of times. The J gene is TRBJ2-1, the V gene TRBV11-1; tentative D call: TRBD2 (6 bases). V was shortened by 3 bases and J by 5 bases, with 11 bases between the two germline ends. This CDR3 is built from 14 residues. CDR1 and CDR2 from the germline V gene are SGHAT and FQDESV (reference sequence). The CDR3 coding sequence is TGTGCCAGCAGCTTTTACGGGACTCACAATGAGCAGTTCTTC. As protein: CASSFYGTHNEQFF.

This clonotype has only a few counts. The rearrangement joins TRBV29-1 to TRBJ1-1; the D gene is possibly TRBD1 (5 bases). Trimming removed 0 bases at V and 0 bases at J, with 11 bases between. Germline V gene lookup returns CDR1 SQVTM and CDR2 ANQGSEA. This CDR3 has 15 residues. The CDR3 nucleotides are TGCAGCGTTGAAGACAATCAGGGAATGAACACTGAAGCTTTCTTT. Its protein product is CSVEDNQGMNTEAFF.